This TCR beta chain emerged from a study of T cell responses to AZD1222 COVID-19 vaccine. Study findings and constraints: The study reported that nearly half of spike-specific TCRs target unmutated variant regions. Dominant at 160-218 and 743-854, vaccine-associated CD4 TCRs also spanned spike.

A word on this clone: Its antigen is as yet unknown.

The method was immunoSEQ multiplex PCR; TCRdb's version includes in-frame clones alone and lacks a portion of them. The table has 210,000 or so clones, approximately 94% seen once. V trimming: 3 bases; J trimming: 0 bases; junction bases outside the gene matches: 3. This CDR3 is 16 amino acids long. Germline loops: CDR1 LNHDA, CDR2 SQIVND (reference sequence). The chain has TRBV19 and TRBJ1-1; 11 nucleotides line up with TRBD1. The sequences come from peripheral blood, collected 28 days after the second dose of the MenACWY control vaccine. This sequence was found in an adult who received the MenACWY meningococcal vaccine as a control. The chain's CDR3 is CASSIRTGGLNTEAFF. The DNA for the CDR3 is TGTGCCAGTAGTATTAGGACAGGGGGCCTGAACACTGAAGCTTTCTTT.